The clone carrying this TCR beta chain was seen once. Residents of around 24 US areas, aged about 18 to 95 years, made up the participants. Sequencing was performed with immunoSEQ multiplex PCR; in TCRdb, only in-frame clones are kept and a portion is missing. This table holds 250,000 to 400,000 clones, more than 90% found once. This record comes from a study of blood T cell repertoires in COVID-19. Study-wide background: Nucleic acid was either cDNA or gDNA, and it came from T cells, B-cell-depleted T cells, or PBMCs.

Sequencing used PBMCs or T cells enriched from blood (not recorded which). This receptor was taken from a man in his 60s who had recovered from COVID-19.

The CDR3 sequence: CASSWGSNQPQHF. CDR3 DNA: TGTGCCAGTAGTTGGGGCTCCAATCAGCCCCAGCATTTT. The chain links TRBV19 to TRBJ1-5; tentatively, D is TRBD1 (5 bases). V was trimmed by 5 bases and J by 3 bases, leaving 8 bases between them. The length of the CDR3 is 13 residues. From germline, CDR1 is LNHDA and CDR2 SQIVND (reference sequence).